The clone carrying this T cell receptor (beta chain) has a handful of counts. Antigen unknown. Treatment in this sample: oral pan-JAK inhibitor, 5-10 mg twice daily. Alopecia areata patients gave lesional scalp punch biopsies and peripheral blood samples. The data derive from a study of CD8+ T cells in alopecia areata. The study, taken as a whole, reports: It was observed that many expanded lesional clones persisted in scalp and blood during tofacitinib.

V was pared by 5 bases and J by 4 bases, with 17 bases between. The length of the CDR3 is 15 residues. CDR1 is SGHTA, CDR2 FQGNSA, per germline. Sequencing templates came from extracted RNA that was reverse transcribed into cDNA. Profiled with immunoSEQ multiplex PCR; TCRdb holds only in-frame clones, not every one. The sample includes about 180,000 clones, approximately 50% of them seen just once. The chain employs TRBV7-2 and TRBJ1-1; tentative D call: TRBD1 (6 bases). The input for sequencing was CD8+ T cells sorted from blood, taken around week 53, from a patient treated with tofacitinib. The sequence was collected from a human donor with alopecia areata. This CDR3 reads CASSPTPRGATEAFF. The CDR3 DNA follows: TGTGCCAGCAGCCCCACCCCCCGGGGGGCCACTGAAGCTTTCTTT.